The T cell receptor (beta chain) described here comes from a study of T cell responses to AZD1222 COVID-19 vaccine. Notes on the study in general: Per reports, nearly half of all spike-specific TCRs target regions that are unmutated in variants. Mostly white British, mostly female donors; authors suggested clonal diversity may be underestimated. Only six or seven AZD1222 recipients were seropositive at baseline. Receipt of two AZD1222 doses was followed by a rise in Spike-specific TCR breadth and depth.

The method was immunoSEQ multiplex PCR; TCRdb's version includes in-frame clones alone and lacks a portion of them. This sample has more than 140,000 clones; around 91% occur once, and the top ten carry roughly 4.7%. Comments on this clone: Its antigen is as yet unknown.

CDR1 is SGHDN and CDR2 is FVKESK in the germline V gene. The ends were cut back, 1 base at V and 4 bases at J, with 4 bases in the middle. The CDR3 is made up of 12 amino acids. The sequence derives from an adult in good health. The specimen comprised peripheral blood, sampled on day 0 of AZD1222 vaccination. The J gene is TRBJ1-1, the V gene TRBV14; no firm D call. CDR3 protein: CASSQVSTEAFF. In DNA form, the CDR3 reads TGTGCCAGCAGCCAAGTTTCCACTGAAGCTTTCTTT.